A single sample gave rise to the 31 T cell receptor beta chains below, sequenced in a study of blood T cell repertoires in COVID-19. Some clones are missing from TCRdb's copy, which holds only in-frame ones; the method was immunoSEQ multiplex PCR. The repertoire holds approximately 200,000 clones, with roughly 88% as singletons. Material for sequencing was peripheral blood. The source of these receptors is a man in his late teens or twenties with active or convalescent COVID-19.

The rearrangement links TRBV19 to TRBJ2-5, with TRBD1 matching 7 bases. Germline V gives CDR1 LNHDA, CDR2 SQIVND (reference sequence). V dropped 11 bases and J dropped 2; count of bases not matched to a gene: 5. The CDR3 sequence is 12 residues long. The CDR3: CARQGDQETQYF. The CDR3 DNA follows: TGTGCCCGGCAGGGGGATCAAGAGACCCAGTACTTC.

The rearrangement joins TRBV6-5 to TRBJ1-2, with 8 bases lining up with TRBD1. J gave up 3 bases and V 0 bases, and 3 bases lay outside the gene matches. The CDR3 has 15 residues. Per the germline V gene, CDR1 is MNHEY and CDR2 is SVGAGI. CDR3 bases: TGTGCCAGCAGTTACTCCGGACAGGGTGACTATGGCTACACCTTC. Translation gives CASSYSGQGDYGYTF.

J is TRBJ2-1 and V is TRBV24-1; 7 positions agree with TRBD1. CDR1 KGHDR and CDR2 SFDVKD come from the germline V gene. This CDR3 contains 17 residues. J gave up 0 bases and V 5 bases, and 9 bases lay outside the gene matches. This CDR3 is CATSGFFRDSSYNEQFF. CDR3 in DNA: TGTGCCACCAGTGGTTTCTTCCGGGACAGCTCCTACAATGAGCAGTTCTTC.

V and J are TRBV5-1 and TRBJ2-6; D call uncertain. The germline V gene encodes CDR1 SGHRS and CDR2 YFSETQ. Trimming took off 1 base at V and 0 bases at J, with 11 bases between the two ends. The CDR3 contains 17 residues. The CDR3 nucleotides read TGCGCCAGCAGCTTGAATGCAGGCACCTCTGGGGCCAACGTCCTGACTTTC. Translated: CASSLNAGTSGANVLTF.

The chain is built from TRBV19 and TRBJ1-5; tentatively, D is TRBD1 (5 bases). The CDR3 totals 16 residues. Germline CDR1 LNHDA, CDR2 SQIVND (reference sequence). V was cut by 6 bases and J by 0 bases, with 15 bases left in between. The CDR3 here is CASSGHRTSSNQPQHF. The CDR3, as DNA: TGTGCCAGTAGCGGCCACAGGACCTCTAGCAATCAGCCCCAGCATTTT.

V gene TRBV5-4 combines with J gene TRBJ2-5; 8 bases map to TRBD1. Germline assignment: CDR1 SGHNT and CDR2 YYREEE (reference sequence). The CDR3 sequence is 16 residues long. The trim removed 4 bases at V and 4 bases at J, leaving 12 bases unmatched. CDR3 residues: CASSPPRTGLGETQYF. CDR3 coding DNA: TGTGCCAGCAGCCCCCCCCGGACAGGGCTGGGAGAGACCCAGTACTTC.

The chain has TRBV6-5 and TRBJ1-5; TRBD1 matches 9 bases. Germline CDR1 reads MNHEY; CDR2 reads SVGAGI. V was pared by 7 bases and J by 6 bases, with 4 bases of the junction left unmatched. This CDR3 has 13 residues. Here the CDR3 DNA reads TGTGCCAGCAAGGCGGACAGGGGTCAGCCCCAGCATTTT. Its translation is CASKADRGQPQHF.

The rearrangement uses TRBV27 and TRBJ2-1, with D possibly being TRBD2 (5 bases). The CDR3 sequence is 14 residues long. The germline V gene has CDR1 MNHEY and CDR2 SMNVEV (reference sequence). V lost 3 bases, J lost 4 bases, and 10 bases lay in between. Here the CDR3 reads CASSLGRRYNEQFF. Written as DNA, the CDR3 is TGTGCCAGCAGTTTGGGGAGAAGATACAATGAGCAGTTCTTC.

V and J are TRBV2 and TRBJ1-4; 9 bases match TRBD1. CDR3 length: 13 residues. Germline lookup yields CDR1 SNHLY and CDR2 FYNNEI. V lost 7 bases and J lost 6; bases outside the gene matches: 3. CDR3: CASTRTGDEKLFF. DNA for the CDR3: TGTGCCAGCACCCGGACAGGGGATGAAAAACTGTTTTTT.

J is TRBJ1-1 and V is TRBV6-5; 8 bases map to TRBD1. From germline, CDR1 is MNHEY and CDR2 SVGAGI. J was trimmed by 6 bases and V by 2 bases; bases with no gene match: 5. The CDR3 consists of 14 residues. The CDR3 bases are TGTGCCAGCAGTTACGTCCAGGGGGCTCCTGAAGCTTTCTTT. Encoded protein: CASSYVQGAPEAFF.

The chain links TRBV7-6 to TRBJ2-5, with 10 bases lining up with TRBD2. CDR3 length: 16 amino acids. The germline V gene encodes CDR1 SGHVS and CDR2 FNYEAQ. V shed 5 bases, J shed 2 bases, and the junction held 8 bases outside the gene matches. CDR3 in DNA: TGTGCCAGCAGCCCGCACCCGACTAGCGGGCAAGAGACCCAGTACTTC. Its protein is CASSPHPTSGQETQYF.

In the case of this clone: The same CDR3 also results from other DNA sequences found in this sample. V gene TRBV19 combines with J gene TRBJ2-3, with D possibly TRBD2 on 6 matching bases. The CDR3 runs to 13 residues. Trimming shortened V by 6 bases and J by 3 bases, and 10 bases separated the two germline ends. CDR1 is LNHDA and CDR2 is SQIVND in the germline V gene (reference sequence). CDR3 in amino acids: CASSGSGTDTQYF. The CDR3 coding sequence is TGTGCCAGTAGCGGGAGCGGAACAGATACGCAGTATTTT.

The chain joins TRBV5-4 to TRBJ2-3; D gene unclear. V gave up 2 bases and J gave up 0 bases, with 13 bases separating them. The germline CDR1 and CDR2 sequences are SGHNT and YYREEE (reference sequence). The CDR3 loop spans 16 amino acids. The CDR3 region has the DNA TGTGCCAGCAGCTTCGACCGAGCAGGTAGCACAGATACGCAGTATTTT. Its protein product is CASSFDRAGSTDTQYF.

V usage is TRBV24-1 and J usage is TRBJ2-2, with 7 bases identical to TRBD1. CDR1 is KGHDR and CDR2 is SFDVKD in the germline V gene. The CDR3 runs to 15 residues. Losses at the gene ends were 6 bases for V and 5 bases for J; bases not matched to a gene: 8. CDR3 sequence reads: CATSYRGQDTGELFF. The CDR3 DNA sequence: TGTGCCACCAGTTATAGGGGGCAGGATACCGGGGAGCTGTTTTTT.

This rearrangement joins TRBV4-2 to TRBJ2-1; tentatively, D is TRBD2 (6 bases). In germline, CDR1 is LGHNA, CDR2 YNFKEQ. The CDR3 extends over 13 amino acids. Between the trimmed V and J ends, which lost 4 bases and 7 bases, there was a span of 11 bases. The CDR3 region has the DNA TGTGCCAGCAGCCTCGGTGGGGGGAATGAGCAGTTCTTC. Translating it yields CASSLGGGNEQFF.

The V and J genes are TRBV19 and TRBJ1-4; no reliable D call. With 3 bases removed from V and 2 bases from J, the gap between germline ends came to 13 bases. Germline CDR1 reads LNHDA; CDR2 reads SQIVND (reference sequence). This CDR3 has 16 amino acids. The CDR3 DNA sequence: TGTGCCAGTAGTATTATGGGGAGTTCTACTAATGAAAAACTGTTTTTT. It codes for CASSIMGSSTNEKLFF.

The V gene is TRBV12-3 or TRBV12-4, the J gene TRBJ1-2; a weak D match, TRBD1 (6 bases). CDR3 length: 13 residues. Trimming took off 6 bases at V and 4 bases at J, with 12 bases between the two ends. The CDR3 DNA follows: TGTGCCAGCAGCCAACAACAGGGCTATGGCTACACCTTC. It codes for CASSQQQGYGYTF.

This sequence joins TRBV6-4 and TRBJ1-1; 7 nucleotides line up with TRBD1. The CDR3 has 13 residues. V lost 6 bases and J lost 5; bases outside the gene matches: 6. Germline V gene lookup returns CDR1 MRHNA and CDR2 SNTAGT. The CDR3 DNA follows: TGTGCCAGCAGAAACCAGGGGGAAACTGAAGCTTTCTTT. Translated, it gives CASRNQGETEAFF.

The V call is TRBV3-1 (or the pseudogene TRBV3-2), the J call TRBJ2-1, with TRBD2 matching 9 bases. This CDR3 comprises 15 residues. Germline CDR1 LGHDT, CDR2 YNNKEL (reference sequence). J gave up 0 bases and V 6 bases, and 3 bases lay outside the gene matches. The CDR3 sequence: CASRGGGDSYNEQFF. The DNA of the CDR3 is TGTGCCAGCAGAGGCGGGGGGGACTCCTACAATGAGCAGTTCTTC.

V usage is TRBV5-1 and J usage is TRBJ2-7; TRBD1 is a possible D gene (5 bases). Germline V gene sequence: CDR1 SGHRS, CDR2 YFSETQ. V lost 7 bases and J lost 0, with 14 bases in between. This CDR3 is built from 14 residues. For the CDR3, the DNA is TGCGCCAGCGGACCGACAGAGAGCTCCTACGAGCAGTACTTC. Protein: CASGPTESSYEQYF.

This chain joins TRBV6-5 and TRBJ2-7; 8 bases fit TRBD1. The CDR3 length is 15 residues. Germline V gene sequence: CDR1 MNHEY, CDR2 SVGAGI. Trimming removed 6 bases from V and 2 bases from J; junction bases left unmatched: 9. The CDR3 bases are TGTGCCAGCAGACACCAGGGACAGGAGCCCTACGAGCAGTACTTC. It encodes CASRHQGQEPYEQYF.

The CDR3 protein is CASSQWTPRTGGIGSGNTIYF. The CDR3 DNA reads as TGTGCCAGCAGCCAATGGACCCCCCGGACAGGGGGTATAGGCTCTGGAAACACCATATATTTT. The rearrangement uses TRBV3-1 (or the pseudogene TRBV3-2) and TRBJ1-3; 10 nucleotides match TRBD1. Germline trimming cut 2 bases from V and 0 bases from J; bases unmatched to any gene: 16. The CDR3 runs 21 residues. Germline V gene data show CDR1 as LGHDT and CDR2 as YNNKEL (reference sequence).

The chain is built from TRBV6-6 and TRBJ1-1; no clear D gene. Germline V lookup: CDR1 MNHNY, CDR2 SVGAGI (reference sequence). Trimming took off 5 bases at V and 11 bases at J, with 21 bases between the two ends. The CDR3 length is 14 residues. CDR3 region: CASSKDRYPAGAFF. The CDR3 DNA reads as TGTGCCAGCAGTAAAGACCGGTACCCTGCCGGGGCTTTCTTT.

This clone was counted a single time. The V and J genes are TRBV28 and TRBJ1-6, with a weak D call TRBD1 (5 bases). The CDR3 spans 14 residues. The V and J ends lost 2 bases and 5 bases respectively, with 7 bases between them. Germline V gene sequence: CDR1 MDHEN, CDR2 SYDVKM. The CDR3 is CASSLQGNNSPLHF. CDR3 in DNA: TGTGCCAGCAGTTTACAGGGTAATAATTCACCCCTCCACTTT.

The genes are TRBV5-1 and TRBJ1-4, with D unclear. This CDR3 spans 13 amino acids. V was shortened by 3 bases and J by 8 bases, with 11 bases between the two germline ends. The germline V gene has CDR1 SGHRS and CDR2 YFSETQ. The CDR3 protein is CASSSFVGEKLFF. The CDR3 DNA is TGCGCCAGCAGCTCTTTCGTGGGCGAAAAACTGTTTTTT.

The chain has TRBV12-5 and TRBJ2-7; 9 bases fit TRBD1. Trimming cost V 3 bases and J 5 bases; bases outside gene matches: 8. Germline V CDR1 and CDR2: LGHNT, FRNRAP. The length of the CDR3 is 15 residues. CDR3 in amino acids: CASGFSPQGAHEQYF. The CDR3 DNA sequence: TGTGCTAGTGGTTTTAGCCCACAGGGGGCCCACGAGCAGTACTTC.

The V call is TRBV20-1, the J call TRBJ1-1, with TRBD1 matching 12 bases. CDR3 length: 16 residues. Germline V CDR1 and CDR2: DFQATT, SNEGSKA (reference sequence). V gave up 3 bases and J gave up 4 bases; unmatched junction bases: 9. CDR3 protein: CSASRGQGALGTEAFF. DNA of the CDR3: TGCAGTGCTAGTCGGGGACAGGGGGCTTTAGGCACTGAAGCTTTCTTT.

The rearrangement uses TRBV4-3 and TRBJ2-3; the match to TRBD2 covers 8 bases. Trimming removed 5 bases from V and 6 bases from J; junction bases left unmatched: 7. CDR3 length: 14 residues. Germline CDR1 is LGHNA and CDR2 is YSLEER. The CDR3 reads CASSYGTSSDTQYF. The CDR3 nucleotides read TGCGCCAGCAGCTATGGGACTAGTTCCGATACGCAGTATTTT.

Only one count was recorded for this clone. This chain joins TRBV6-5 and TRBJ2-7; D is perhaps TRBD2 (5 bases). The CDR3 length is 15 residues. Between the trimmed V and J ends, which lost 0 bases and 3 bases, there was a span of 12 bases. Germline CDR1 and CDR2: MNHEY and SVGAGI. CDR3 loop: CASSYSGVFSYEQYF. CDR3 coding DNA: TGTGCCAGCAGTTACTCCGGGGTATTCAGCTACGAGCAGTACTTC.

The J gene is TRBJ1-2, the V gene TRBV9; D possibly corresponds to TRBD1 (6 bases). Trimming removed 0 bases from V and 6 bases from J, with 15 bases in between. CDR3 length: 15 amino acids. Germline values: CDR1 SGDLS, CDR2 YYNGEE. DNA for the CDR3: TGTGCCAGCAGCGTAGTCGGGACACTCGATCATGGCTACACCTTC. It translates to CASSVVGTLDHGYTF.

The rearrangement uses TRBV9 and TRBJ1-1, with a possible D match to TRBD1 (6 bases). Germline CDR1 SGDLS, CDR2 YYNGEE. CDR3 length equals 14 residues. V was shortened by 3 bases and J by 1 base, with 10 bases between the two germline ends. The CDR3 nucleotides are TGTGCCAGCAGCGAACAGGGTGGGAACACTGAAGCTTTCTTT. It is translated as CASSEQGGNTEAFF.